Listed below are T cell receptor beta chains from one sample, sequenced in a study of blood T cell repertoires in COVID-19. Clones were read by immunoSEQ multiplex PCR, and TCRdb kept only the in-frame ones, dropping some. The top ten hold roughly 1.2% of the sample, which has under 450,000 clones, 81% seen once. The sequenced material came from peripheral blood. The receptors stem from a human donor with acute or convalescent COVID-19. The donor label of this sample is uncertain. CDR3s include the opening cysteine and the closing phenylalanine or tryptophan. The D gene is left open where the match is weak. Size tells how often a clone was seen (once, few, many) or the class of an expanded clone, and some rows leave it out.

abundance: NA; v_gene: TRBV10-3; d_gene: NA; len: 14; j_gene: TRBJ1-1; CDR3nt: TGTGCCATCAAGAACAGGGTGGAGAACACTGAAGCTTTCTTT; CDR3aa: CAIKNRVENTEAFF
abundance: few; v_gene: TRBV4-2; d_gene: TRBD2; len: 18; j_gene: TRBJ2-2; CDR3nt: TGTGCCAGCAGCCAAGAAGGCCGACTAGCGGAAGCAACCGGGGAGCTGTTTTTT; CDR3aa: CASSQEGRLAEATGELFF
abundance: NA; v_gene: TRBV2; d_gene: TRBD1; len: 15; j_gene: TRBJ1-4; CDR3nt: TGTGCCAGCAGTAGGATACAGGGGGCGAACGAAAAACTGTTTTTT; CDR3aa: CASSRIQGANEKLFF
abundance: once; v_gene: TRBV3-1/TRBV3-2; d_gene: NA; len: 13; j_gene: TRBJ1-2; CDR3nt: TGTGCCAGCAGCCCCGGAGGAAGGTTCGGCTACACCTTC; CDR3aa: CASSPGGRFGYTF
abundance: NA; v_gene: TRBV30; d_gene: NA; len: 14; j_gene: TRBJ1-5; CDR3nt: TGTGCCTGGAGTGTCCCCACTCACTACCAGCCCCAGCATTTT; CDR3aa: CAWSVPTHYQPQHF
abundance: NA; v_gene: TRBV6-5; d_gene: NA; len: 15; j_gene: TRBJ1-5; CDR3nt: TGTGCCAGCAGTTACTCAAGAACTGCCAATCAGCCCCAGCATTTT; CDR3aa: CASSYSRTANQPQHF
abundance: NA; v_gene: TRBV6-5; d_gene: NA; len: 13; j_gene: TRBJ1-1; CDR3nt: TGTGCCATCACCCGGACTCAAGGGGAGGGAGCTTTCTTT; CDR3aa: CAITRTQGEGAFF
abundance: NA; v_gene: TRBV3-1/TRBV3-2; d_gene: NA; len: 16; j_gene: TRBJ1-1; CDR3nt: TGTGCCAGCAGCCGACAATTGACAGCCAGGAACACTGAAGCTTTCTTT; CDR3aa: CASSRQLTARNTEAFF
abundance: NA; v_gene: TRBV7-2; d_gene: NA; len: 17; j_gene: TRBJ2-2; CDR3nt: TGTGCCAGCAGCAGGGAGACTTCCCGAGGGAACACCGGGGAGCTGTTTTTT; CDR3aa: CASSRETSRGNTGELFF
abundance: few; v_gene: TRBV28; d_gene: NA; len: 12; j_gene: TRBJ1-2; CDR3nt: TGTGCCATCCTAGGAGTGAGATATGGCTACACCTTC; CDR3aa: CAILGVRYGYTF
abundance: once; v_gene: TRBV5-6; d_gene: TRBD1; len: 18; j_gene: TRBJ1-2; CDR3nt: TGTGCCAGCAGGAGGGACAGGGGTCGGCCTCTACCTAACTATGGCTACACCTTC; CDR3aa: CASRRDRGRPLPNYGYTF
abundance: NA; v_gene: TRBV29-1; d_gene: TRBD2; len: 18; j_gene: TRBJ2-1; CDR3nt: TGCAGCGTTTCCTCGGAACTAGCGGGACTGAGACCCTACAATGAGCAGTTCTTC; CDR3aa: CSVSSELAGLRPYNEQFF
abundance: NA; v_gene: TRBV3-1/TRBV3-2; d_gene: NA; len: 14; j_gene: TRBJ1-1; CDR3nt: TGTGCCAGCAGCCAAGTAAGGGGTAGGGCTGAAGCTTTCTTT; CDR3aa: CASSQVRGRAEAFF
abundance: few; v_gene: TRBV6-1; d_gene: NA; len: 13; j_gene: TRBJ1-2; CDR3nt: TGTGCCAGCAGTGAATCGGCAGGTCGCGGCTACACCTTC; CDR3aa: CASSESAGRGYTF
abundance: once; v_gene: TRBV18; d_gene: NA; len: 12; j_gene: TRBJ2-1; CDR3nt: TGTGCCAGCTCACCCCAGGGTAATGAGCAGTTCTTC; CDR3aa: CASSPQGNEQFF
abundance: NA; v_gene: TRBV3-1/TRBV3-2; d_gene: TRBD1; len: 16; j_gene: TRBJ1-2; CDR3nt: TGTGCCAGCAGCCAAACCGGGACAGGGGGAAGGAGTGGCTACACCTTC; CDR3aa: CASSQTGTGGRSGYTF
abundance: NA; v_gene: TRBV18; d_gene: NA; len: 12; j_gene: TRBJ2-2; CDR3nt: TGTGCCAGCTCACTTCAGGAAGGGGAGCTGTTTTTT; CDR3aa: CASSLQEGELFF
abundance: NA; v_gene: TRBV2; d_gene: NA; len: 15; j_gene: TRBJ1-6; CDR3nt: TGTGCCAGCACCCCTAGGGTCCCGGGGAATTCACCCCTCCACTTT; CDR3aa: CASTPRVPGNSPLHF
abundance: NA; v_gene: TRBV9; d_gene: NA; len: 17; j_gene: TRBJ1-6; CDR3nt: TGTGCCAGCAGCCGCGTAACAGGGAGCTCCTATAATTCACCCCTCCACTTT; CDR3aa: CASSRVTGSSYNSPLHF
abundance: few; v_gene: TRBV7-2; d_gene: NA; len: 14; j_gene: TRBJ1-5; CDR3nt: TGTGCCAGCAGCTTAAGGCGGGAGCAACAGCCCCAGCATTTT; CDR3aa: CASSLRREQQPQHF
abundance: NA; v_gene: TRBV28; d_gene: NA; len: 13; j_gene: TRBJ1-5; CDR3nt: TGTGCCAGCAGCAGGGCAAGCAATCAGCCCCAGCATTTT; CDR3aa: CASSRASNQPQHF
abundance: NA; v_gene: TRBV7-6; d_gene: NA; len: 15; j_gene: TRBJ1-5; CDR3nt: TGTGCCAGCAGCTTAGGGGGGGGACTCAATCAGCCCCAGCATTTT; CDR3aa: CASSLGGGLNQPQHF
abundance: NA; v_gene: TRBV19; d_gene: TRBD1; len: 13; j_gene: TRBJ1-1; CDR3nt: TGTGCCAGCTGGACAGGGATGAACACTGAAGCTTTCTTT; CDR3aa: CASWTGMNTEAFF
abundance: once; v_gene: TRBV9; d_gene: TRBD1; len: 14; j_gene: TRBJ2-3; CDR3nt: TGTGCCAGCAGCCCGGGACAGCTCACAGATACGCAGTATTTT; CDR3aa: CASSPGQLTDTQYF
abundance: once; v_gene: TRBV6-5; d_gene: NA; len: 12; j_gene: TRBJ2-7; CDR3nt: TGTGCCAGCAGGAGGGGCGGAGGGGAGCAGTACTTC; CDR3aa: CASRRGGGEQYF
abundance: NA; v_gene: TRBV5-1; d_gene: TRBD2; len: 17; j_gene: TRBJ2-5; CDR3nt: TGCGCCAGCAGCTTGGGTCTAGCCGCGGGGGGCCGGGAGACCCAGTACTTC; CDR3aa: CASSLGLAAGGRETQYF
abundance: NA; v_gene: TRBV5-1; d_gene: TRBD1; len: 14; j_gene: TRBJ1-1; CDR3nt: TGCGCCAGCAGCTTACGCGGGACAGGGGATGAAGCTTTCTTT; CDR3aa: CASSLRGTGDEAFF
abundance: NA; v_gene: TRBV18; d_gene: TRBD2; len: 17; j_gene: TRBJ2-1; CDR3nt: TGTGCCAGCTCACCACCTCCCGGGACTAGCGGGAAAGGTGAGCAGTTCTTC; CDR3aa: CASSPPPGTSGKGEQFF
abundance: NA; v_gene: TRBV3-1/TRBV3-2; d_gene: TRBD1; len: 16; j_gene: TRBJ2-2; CDR3nt: TGTGCCAGCAGCCAGGTCCAGGGGGCGCGTACCGGGGAGCTGTTTTTT; CDR3aa: CASSQVQGARTGELFF
abundance: NA; v_gene: TRBV6-6; d_gene: TRBD1; len: 15; j_gene: TRBJ1-4; CDR3nt: TGTGCCAGCAGTCGCCGGGACAGGCCTATCGAAAAACTGTTTTTT; CDR3aa: CASSRRDRPIEKLFF
abundance: NA; v_gene: TRBV7-2; d_gene: NA; len: 15; j_gene: TRBJ2-1; CDR3nt: TGTGCCAGCAGCTTCCTAGCCGAGCCCTACAATGAGCAGTTCTTC; CDR3aa: CASSFLAEPYNEQFF
abundance: NA; v_gene: TRBV19; d_gene: NA; len: 20; j_gene: TRBJ2-3; CDR3nt: TGTGCCAGTAGTATAGACTATGGGGCAACGGCTCCCCTAAGCACAGATACGCAGTATTTT; CDR3aa: CASSIDYGATAPLSTDTQYF